What follows are 2 T cell receptor beta chains derived from one specimen sequenced in a study of T cells in Graves' hyperthyroidism and ophthalmopathy. Amplified TCR beta CDR3 regions derived from RNA transcripts. The TCR CDR3 first-round RT-PCR relied on the HTBI primer set. A single record per CDR3 protein comes from TCRdb applying MiXCR to the multiplex PCR reads. The sample yields 610,000 or so distinct CDR3 sequences, 46% seen once. The sample was peripheral blood or thyroid tissue (not recorded which). The receptors here all came from a woman between 18 and 29 years old with Graves' hyperthyroidism.

The chain is built from TRBV7-2 and TRBJ2-7; D remains ambiguous. This CDR3 spans 12 amino acids. Germline CDR1 reads SGHTA; CDR2 reads FQGNSA. The ends were cut back, 3 bases at V and 7 bases at J, with 10 bases in the middle. The CDR3 nucleotides are TGTGCCAGCAGCTTGATGGGTTCTGAGCAGTACTTC. This encodes CASSLMGSEQYF.

This clonotype has ten or more counts. The gene calls are TRBV2 and TRBJ2-7; 9 nucleotides match TRBD1. Germline CDR1 is SNHLY and CDR2 is FYNNEI. The CDR3 has 15 amino acids. V trimming: 4 bases; J trimming: 6 bases; junction bases outside the gene matches: 10. The CDR3 coding sequence is TGTGCCAGCAGTGGGAGGGCAGGGGGACAGGGCGAGCAGTACTTC. Protein: CASSGRAGGQGEQYF.